This passage covers 11 T cell receptor beta chains from one sample sequenced in a study of CD8+ T cells in alopecia areata (dated by TCRdb to the late 2010s). The time point label, read with the paper, signifies: baseline before oral tofacitinib. The protocol used for the library was the immunoSEQ multiplex PCR assay. To provide template for TCR sequencing, every sample had RNA extracted and reverse transcribed into cDNA. Held by TCRdb, this immuneACCESS table contains in-frame sequences only and omits some clones. Under half of the omission traces to an unresolved V gene where checked; the cause of the rest is unknown. The sample has roughly 140,000 clones on record, around half of them singletons. Of the sample, 15% to 20% is held by the ten largest clones. The sequencing used CD8+ T cells sorted from blood, collected at week 0. These receptors were taken from a human donor with alopecia areata.

This clone turned up a few times. V is TRBV28 and J is TRBJ1-1, with TRBD1 matching 8 bases. This CDR3 is 18 amino acids long. Germline CDR1 reads MDHEN; CDR2 reads SYDVKM. Trimming took 6 bases from V and 3 from J; bases not matched to a gene: 18. The CDR3 sequence: CASRTKPTGVKWDTEAFF. For the CDR3, the DNA is TGTGCCAGCAGGACGAAGCCGACAGGGGTAAAATGGGACACTGAAGCTTTCTTT. Variable domain in full (rest from reference TRBV28 and TRBJ1-1): DVKVTQSSRYLVKRTGEKVFLECVQDMDHENMFWYRQDPGLGLRLIYFSYDVKMKEKGDIPEGYSVSREKKERFSLILESASTNQTSMYLCASRTKPTGVKWDTEAFFGQGTRLTVV.

V usage is TRBV6-6 and J usage is TRBJ2-2, with D hard to call. V lost 7 bases, J lost 1 base, and 7 bases lay in between. The CDR3 contains 13 residues. Per the germline V gene, CDR1 is MNHNY and CDR2 is SVGAGI (reference sequence). DNA of the CDR3: TGTGCCAGCACCTACAGGAACACCGGGGAGCTGTTTTTT. Residues: CASTYRNTGELFF.

This clone has just a few counts. The rearrangement uses TRBV2 and TRBJ2-3; D gene ambiguous. CDR3 length: 17 amino acids. V was pared by 4 bases and J by 1 base, with 18 bases between. Looked up from germline, CDR1 is SNHLY and CDR2 is FYNNEI. CDR3 sequence: CASSATKTGYRTDTQYF. CDR3 nucleotide sequence: TGTGCCAGCAGTGCCACAAAGACTGGTTACCGCACAGATACGCAGTATTTT.

The chain uses TRBV4-3 and TRBJ2-1; D is possibly TRBD1 (6 bases). Germline loops: CDR1 LGHNA, CDR2 YSLEER. The ends were cut back, 0 bases at V and 7 bases at J, with 7 bases in the middle. The CDR3 consists of 13 residues. CDR3 in amino acids: CASSQDTGNEQFF. The CDR3 DNA reads TGCGCCAGCAGCCAAGACACAGGGAATGAGCAGTTCTTC.

A few counts support this clone. This chain connects TRBV4-3 to TRBJ2-7; 7 bases align to TRBD1. The CDR3 extends over 18 amino acids. J gave up 3 bases and V 0 bases, and 14 bases lay outside the gene matches. Germline CDR1 and CDR2: LGHNA and YSLEER. The CDR3 DNA follows: TGCGCCAGCAGCCAAGATATGGGACAGCGACTACTCCTCTACGAGCAGTACTTC. This sequence encodes CASSQDMGQRLLLYEQYF.

The CDR3 DNA sequence: TGTGCCAGCAGCTCAAAAGGCGGCAGCTCTAATCAGCCCCAGCATTTT. Encoded protein: CASSSKGGSSNQPQHF. V and J are TRBV7-8 and TRBJ1-5; D gene ambiguous. Per germline, CDR1 SGHVS and CDR2 FQNEAQ. Deletions cut 4 bases from V and 4 bases from J, with 17 bases between. The CDR3 runs 16 residues.

This clone was seen more than once but under ten times. The V and J genes are TRBV7-9 and TRBJ1-2; 7 nucleotides align to TRBD1. Germline V gene data show CDR1 as SEHNR and CDR2 as FQNEAQ (reference sequence). After removal of 5 bases from V and 4 bases from J, the junction contained 7 bases not matched to a gene. This CDR3 has 14 amino acids. The CDR3 sequence: CASSAGTEAYGYTF. The CDR3 region has the DNA TGTGCCAGCAGCGCCGGGACAGAAGCCTATGGCTACACCTTC.

As for this clone: Other DNA sequences from this sample encode an identical CDR3 as well. V is TRBV11-2 and J is TRBJ1-5, with D unresolved. The CDR3 has 13 residues. Trimming took 3 bases from V and 0 from J, leaving 3 bases between them. Germline-derived CDR1 and CDR2 are SGHAT and FQNNGV. The CDR3 region has the DNA TGTGCCAGCAGCTTGGATAGCAATCAGCCCCAGCATTTT. Translated, it gives CASSLDSNQPQHF.

Points on this clone: The same CDR3 arises from other DNA sequences in this sample as well. The rearrangement joins TRBV7-9 to TRBJ1-1; unclear D gene. The CDR3 totals 12 residues. Germline V gene sequence: CDR1 SEHNR, CDR2 FQNEAQ (reference sequence). Trimming took 4 bases from V and 5 from J, leaving 8 bases between them. CDR3 protein: CASSSGETEAFF. As DNA, the CDR3 is TGTGCCAGCAGCTCCGGAGAGACTGAAGCTTTCTTT.

The chain joins TRBV7-6 to TRBJ2-7; D is unresolved. The V end lost 1 base, the J end lost 2 bases, and 12 bases lay between the germline ends. This CDR3 contains 15 residues. The V gene's germline CDR1 is SGHVS and CDR2 FNYEAQ. The CDR3 bases are TGTGCCAGCAGCTTAGGGTCAGGATACGCCTACGAGCAGTACTTC. This sequence encodes CASSLGSGYAYEQYF.

The V gene is TRBV2, the J gene TRBJ1-2; D not resolved. This CDR3 region has 12 residues. Looked up from germline, CDR1 is SNHLY and CDR2 is FYNNEI. V lost 6 bases, J lost 2 bases, and 7 bases lay in between. The CDR3 DNA reads as TGTGCCAGCAGGGGCAGAAACTATGGCTACACCTTC. This sequence encodes CASRGRNYGYTF.